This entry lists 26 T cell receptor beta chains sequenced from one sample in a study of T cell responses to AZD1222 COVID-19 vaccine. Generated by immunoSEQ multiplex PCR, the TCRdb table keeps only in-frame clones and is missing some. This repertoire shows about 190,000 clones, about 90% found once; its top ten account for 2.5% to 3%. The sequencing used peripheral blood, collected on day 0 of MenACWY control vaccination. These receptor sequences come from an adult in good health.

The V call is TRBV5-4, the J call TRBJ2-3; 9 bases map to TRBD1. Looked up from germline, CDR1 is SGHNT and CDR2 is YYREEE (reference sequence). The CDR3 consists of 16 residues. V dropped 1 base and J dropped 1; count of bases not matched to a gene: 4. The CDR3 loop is CASSLTGGEGTDTQYF. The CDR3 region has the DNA TGTGCCAGCAGCTTGACAGGGGGCGAGGGCACAGATACGCAGTATTTT. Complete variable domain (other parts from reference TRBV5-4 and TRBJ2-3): ETGVTQSPTHLIKTRGQQVTLRCSSQSGHNTVSWYQQALGQGPQFIFQYYREEENGRGNFPPRFSGLQFPNYSSELNVNALELDDSALYLCASSLTGGEGTDTQYFGPGTRLTVL.

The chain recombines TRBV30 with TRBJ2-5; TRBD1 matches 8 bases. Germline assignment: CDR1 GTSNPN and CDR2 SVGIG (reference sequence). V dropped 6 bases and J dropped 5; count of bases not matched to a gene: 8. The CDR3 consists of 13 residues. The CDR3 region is CACSPGGLETQYF. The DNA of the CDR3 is TGTGCCTGCTCACCAGGGGGCCTGGAGACCCAGTACTTC.

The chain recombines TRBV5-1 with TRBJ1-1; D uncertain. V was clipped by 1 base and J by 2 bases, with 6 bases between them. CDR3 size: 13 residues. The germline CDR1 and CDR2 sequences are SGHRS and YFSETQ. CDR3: CASSLTDNTEAFF. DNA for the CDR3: TGCGCCAGCAGCTTGACAGACAACACTGAAGCTTTCTTT.

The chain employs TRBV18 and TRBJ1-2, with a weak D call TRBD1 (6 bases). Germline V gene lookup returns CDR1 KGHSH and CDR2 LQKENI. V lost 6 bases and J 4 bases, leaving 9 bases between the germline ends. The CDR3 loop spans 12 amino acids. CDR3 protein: CASSLDSYGYTF. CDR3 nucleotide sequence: TGTGCCAGCTCTTTGGACAGCTATGGCTACACCTTC. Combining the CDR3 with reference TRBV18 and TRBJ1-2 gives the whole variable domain NAGVMQNPRHLVRRRGQEARLRCSPMKGHSHVYWYRQLPEEGLKFMVYLQKENIIDESGMPKERFSAEFPKEGPSILRIQQVVRGDSAAYFCASSLDSYGYTFGSGTRLTVV.

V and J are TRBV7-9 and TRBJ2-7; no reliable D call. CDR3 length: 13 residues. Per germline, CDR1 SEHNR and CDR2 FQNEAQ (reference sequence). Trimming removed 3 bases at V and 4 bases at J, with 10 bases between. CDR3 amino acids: CASSFQAPYEQYF. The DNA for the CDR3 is TGTGCCAGCAGCTTTCAAGCGCCGTACGAGCAGTACTTC.

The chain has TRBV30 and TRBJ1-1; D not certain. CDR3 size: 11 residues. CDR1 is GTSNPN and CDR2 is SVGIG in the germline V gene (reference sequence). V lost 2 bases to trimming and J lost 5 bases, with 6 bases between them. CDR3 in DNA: TGTGCCTGGAGTACCCGGACTGAAGCTTTCTTT. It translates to CAWSTRTEAFF.

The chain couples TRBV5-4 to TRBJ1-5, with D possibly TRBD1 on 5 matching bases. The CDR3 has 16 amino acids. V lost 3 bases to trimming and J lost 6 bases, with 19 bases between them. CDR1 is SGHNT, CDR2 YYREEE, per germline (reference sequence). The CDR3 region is CASSSPWSRVGQPQHF. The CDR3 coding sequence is TGTGCCAGCAGCTCGCCGTGGTCCAGGGTTGGTCAGCCCCAGCATTTT.

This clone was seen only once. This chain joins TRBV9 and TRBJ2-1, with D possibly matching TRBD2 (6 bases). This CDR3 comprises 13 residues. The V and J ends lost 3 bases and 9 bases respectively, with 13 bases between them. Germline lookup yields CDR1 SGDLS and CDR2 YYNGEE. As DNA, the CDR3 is TGTGCCAGCAGCGACCCCCCCGGGGGTGAGCAGTTCTTC. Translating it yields CASSDPPGGEQFF.

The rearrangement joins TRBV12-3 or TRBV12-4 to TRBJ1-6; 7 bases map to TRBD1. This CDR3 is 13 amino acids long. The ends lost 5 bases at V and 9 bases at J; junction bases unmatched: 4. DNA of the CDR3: TGTGCCAGCAGTACTCGACAGGGTTCACCCCTCCACTTT. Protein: CASSTRQGSPLHF.

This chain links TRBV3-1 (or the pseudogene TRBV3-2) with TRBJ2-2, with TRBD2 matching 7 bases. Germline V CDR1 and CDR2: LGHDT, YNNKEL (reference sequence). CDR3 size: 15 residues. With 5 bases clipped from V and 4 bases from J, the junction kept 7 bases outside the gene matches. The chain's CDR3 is CASSLGLDPTGELFF. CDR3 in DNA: TGTGCCAGCAGCTTAGGACTAGACCCCACCGGGGAGCTGTTTTTT.

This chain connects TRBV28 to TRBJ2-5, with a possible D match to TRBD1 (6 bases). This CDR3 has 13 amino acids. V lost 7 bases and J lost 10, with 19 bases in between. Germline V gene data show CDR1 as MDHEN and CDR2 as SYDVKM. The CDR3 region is CASMVGPRGIQYF. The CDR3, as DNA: TGTGCCAGCATGGTAGGACCTAGGGGGATCCAGTACTTC. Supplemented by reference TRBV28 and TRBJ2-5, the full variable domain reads DVKVTQSSRYLVKRTGEKVFLECVQDMDHENMFWYRQDPGLGLRLIYFSYDVKMKEKGDIPEGYSVSREKKERFSLILESASTNQTSMYLCASMVGPRGIQYFGPGTRLLVL.

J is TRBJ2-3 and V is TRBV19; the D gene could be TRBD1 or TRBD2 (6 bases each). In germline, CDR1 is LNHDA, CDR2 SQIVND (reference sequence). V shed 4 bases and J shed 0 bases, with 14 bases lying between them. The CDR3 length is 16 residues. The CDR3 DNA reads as TGTGCCAGTAGTAAACGCCCGGGGGCTAGCACAGATACGCAGTATTTT. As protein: CASSKRPGASTDTQYF.

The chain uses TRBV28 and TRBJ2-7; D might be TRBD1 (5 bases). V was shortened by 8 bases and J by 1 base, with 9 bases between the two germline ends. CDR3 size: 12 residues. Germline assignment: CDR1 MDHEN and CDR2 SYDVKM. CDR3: CASGALSYEQYF. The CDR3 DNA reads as TGTGCCAGCGGGGCCTTGTCCTACGAGCAGTACTTC.

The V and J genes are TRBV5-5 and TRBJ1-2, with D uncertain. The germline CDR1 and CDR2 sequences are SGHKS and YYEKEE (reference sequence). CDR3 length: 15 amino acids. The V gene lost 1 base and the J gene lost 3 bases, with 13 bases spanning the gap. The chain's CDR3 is CASSLQSGADYGYTF. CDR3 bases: TGTGCCAGCAGCTTGCAATCTGGCGCGGACTATGGCTACACCTTC.

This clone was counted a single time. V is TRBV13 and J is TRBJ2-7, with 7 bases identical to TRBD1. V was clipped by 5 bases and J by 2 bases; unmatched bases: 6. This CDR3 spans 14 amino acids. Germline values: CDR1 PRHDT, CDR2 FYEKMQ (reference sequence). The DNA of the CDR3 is TGTGCCAGCAGCCGACAGGGAATAGCCTACGAGCAGTACTTC. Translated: CASSRQGIAYEQYF. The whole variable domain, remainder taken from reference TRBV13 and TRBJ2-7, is AAGVIQSPRHLIKEKRETATLKCYPIPRHDTVYWYQQGPGQDPQFLISFYEKMQSDKGSIPDRFSAQQFSDYHSELNMSSLELGDSALYFCASSRQGIAYEQYFGPGTRLTVT.

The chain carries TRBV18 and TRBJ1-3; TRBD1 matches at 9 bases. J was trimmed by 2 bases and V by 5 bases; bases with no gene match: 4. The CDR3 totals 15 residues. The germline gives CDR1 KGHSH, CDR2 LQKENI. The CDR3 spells CASSAQGAPGNTIYF. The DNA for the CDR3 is TGTGCCAGCTCAGCACAGGGGGCGCCTGGAAACACCATATATTTT. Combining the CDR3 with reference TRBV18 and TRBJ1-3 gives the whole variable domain NAGVMQNPRHLVRRRGQEARLRCSPMKGHSHVYWYRQLPEEGLKFMVYLQKENIIDESGMPKERFSAEFPKEGPSILRIQQVVRGDSAAYFCASSAQGAPGNTIYFGEGSWLTVV.

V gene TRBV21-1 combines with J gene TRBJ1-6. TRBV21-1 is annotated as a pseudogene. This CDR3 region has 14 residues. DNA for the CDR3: TGTGCCAGGACCCCGGGACGCTCGCCTTCACCCCTCCACTTT. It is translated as CARTPGRSPSPLHF.

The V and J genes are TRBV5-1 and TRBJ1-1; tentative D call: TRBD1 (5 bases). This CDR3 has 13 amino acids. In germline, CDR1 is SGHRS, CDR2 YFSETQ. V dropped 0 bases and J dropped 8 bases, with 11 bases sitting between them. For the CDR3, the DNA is TGCGCCAGCAGCTTGGAACCAGGGACCGAAGCTTTCTTT. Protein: CASSLEPGTEAFF.

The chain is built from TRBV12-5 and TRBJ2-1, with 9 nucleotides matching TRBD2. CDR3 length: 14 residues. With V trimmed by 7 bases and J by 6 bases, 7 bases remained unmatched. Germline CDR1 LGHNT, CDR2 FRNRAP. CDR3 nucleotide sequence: TGTGCTAGTGCCCCGAGCGGGGGGCCCAATGAGCAGTTCTTC. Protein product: CASAPSGGPNEQFF.

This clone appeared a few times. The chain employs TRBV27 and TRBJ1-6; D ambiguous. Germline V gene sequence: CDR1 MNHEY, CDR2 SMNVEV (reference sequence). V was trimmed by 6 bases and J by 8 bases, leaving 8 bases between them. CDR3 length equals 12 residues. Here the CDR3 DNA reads TGTGCCAGCAGGGCTAAGGATTCACCCCTCCACTTT. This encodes CASRAKDSPLHF.

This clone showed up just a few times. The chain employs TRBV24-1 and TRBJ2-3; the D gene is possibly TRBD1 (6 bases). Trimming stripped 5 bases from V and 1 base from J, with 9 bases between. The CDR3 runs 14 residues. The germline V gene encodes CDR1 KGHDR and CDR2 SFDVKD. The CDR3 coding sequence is TGTGCCACCAGTGTGTCAGGGGGCACAGATACGCAGTATTTT. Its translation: CATSVSGGTDTQYF.

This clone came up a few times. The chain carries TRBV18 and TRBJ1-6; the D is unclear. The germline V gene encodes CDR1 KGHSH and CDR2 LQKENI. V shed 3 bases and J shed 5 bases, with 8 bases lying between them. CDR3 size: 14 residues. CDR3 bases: TGTGCCAGCTCACCGCGGGCAGATAATTCACCCCTCCACTTT. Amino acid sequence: CASSPRADNSPLHF.

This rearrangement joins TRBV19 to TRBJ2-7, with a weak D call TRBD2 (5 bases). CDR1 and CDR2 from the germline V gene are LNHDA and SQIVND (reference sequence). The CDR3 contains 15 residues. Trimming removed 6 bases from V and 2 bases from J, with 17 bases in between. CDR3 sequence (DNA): TGTGCCAGTAGCCCTGGAGGAGGAAAGCCCTACGAGCAGTACTTC. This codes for CASSPGGGKPYEQYF.

CDR3 bases: TGTGCCAGCAGCTTATCCGGGGAGCTGTTTTTT. Protein product: CASSLSGELFF. The gene calls are TRBV11-3 and TRBJ2-2, with no clear D. Germline-derived CDR1 and CDR2 are SGHNT and YENEEA. The CDR3 sequence is 11 residues long. V lost 2 bases, J lost 6 bases, and 1 base lay in between.

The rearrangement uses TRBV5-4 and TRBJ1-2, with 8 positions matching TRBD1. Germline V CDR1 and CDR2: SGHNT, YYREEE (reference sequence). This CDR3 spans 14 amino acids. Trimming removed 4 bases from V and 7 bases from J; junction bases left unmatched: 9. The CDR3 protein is CASSPVQGASGYTF. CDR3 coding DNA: TGTGCCAGCAGCCCCGTTCAGGGGGCCTCTGGCTACACCTTC.

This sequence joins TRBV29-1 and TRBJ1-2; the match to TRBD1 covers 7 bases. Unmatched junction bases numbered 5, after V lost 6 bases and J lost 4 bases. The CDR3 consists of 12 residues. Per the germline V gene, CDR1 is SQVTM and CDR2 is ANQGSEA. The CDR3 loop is CSVHRGGYGYTF. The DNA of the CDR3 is TGCAGCGTCCACAGGGGAGGCTATGGCTACACCTTC.